This T cell receptor (beta chain) was identified in a study of spatial heterogeneity in lung cancer. Findings and caveats of the study: Blood contained ubiquitous expanded tumor TCRs more at resection than at follow-up.

This clonotype occurred many times. Antigen unknown. TCRdb reanalysed the 5' RACE reads using MiXCR and keeps one entry per CDR3 protein. The data contain roughly 120,000 distinct CDR3 sequences, less than 15% of them singletons. V was clipped by 4 bases and J by 2 bases, with 10 bases between them. CDR3 size: 13 residues. The germline V gene encodes CDR1 SQVTM and CDR2 ANQGSEA. Regarding time point: blood at routine non-recurrence follow-up after resection. In each case, whole RNA from tumor, nontumor lung or frozen PBMC was sequenced unsorted. The chain has TRBV29-1 and TRBJ2-3; TRBD2 might be the D (6 bases). The origin of this receptor is a male donor with early-stage non-small cell lung cancer. The specimen was PBMCs, collected at follow-up. The CDR3 reads CSVGGGYTDTQYF. In nucleotides, the CDR3 is TGCAGCGTTGGTGGGGGGTACACAGATACGCAGTATTTT.